This paragraph covers one TCR beta chain sequence. Its specific antigen is unknown. Nothing much larger sits one base from this clone, and base qualities are not available. This specimen comes from a study of OX40 agonist ivuxolimab in advanced cancers. Context from the whole study: Ivuxolimab was a fully human IgG2 agonistic monoclonal antibody targeting the costimulatory receptor OX40 (CD134). Intravenous ivuxolimab was administered to patients every 2 weeks at six dose levels: 0.01, 0.1, 0.3, 1.5, 3 and 10 mg/kg. Among the roughly 52 dose-escalation patients, roughly 20 had hepatocellular carcinoma, roughly 15 melanoma, 9 renal cell carcinoma and 9 head and neck cancer. A male proportion of 82.7% and a mean age of roughly 58 years, ranging from about 23 to 79, were recorded for the dose-escalation cohort. Prior anti-PD-1, anti-PD-L1 or anti-CTLA-4 therapy was permitted, and 40% of dose-escalation patients had received checkpoint inhibitors. Partial responses occurred in three dose-escalation patients: two with cutaneous melanoma and one with hepatocellular carcinoma. Peripheral TCRbeta sequencing aimed to test whether ivuxolimab altered TCR sequence diversity and caused clonal T-cell expansion. The paper covers the monotherapy dose-escalation part of the phase I ivuxolimab trial, which included N ≈ 50 patients.

For sequencing of the TCRbeta CDR3 region, genomic DNA was extracted from the sorted cells. TCRbeta CDR3 regions were sequenced using the immunoSEQ Assay. TCRdb stores this immuneACCESS table with in-frame sequences only. Part of the clones is absent; in the studies checked, under half of the shortfall reflects unresolved V genes, and no reason is known for the rest. Recorded for this sample are tens of thousands of clones; approximately 85% of them occurred a single time. About 0.6% of the sample rests with the top ten. The trial excluded patients who had a history of autoimmune disease or who were on systemic immunosuppression. Peripheral blood for TCR sequencing was drawn from every dose cohort at baseline, at cycle 4 day 1 and at cycle 7 day 1. Samples were obtained from an open-label, multicenter, first-in-human phase I dose-escalation trial of ivuxolimab. Adults with locally advanced or metastatic melanoma, renal cell carcinoma, hepatocellular carcinoma or head and neck squamous cell carcinoma were enrolled in the trial. Before TCR sequencing, CD4+ T cells and CD8+ T cells were sorted from peripheral blood as separate populations.

The germline V gene gives CDR1 as SGDLS and CDR2 as YYNGEE. The CDR3 runs 14 amino acids, cysteine and phenylalanine included. Of all the DNA, just the CDR3 is kept, 42 bases in frame from base 1. V lost 6 bases and J lost 7 bases; the stretch between them is 14 bases long. General study outcomes and caveats: In partial responders in the 0.1-3.0 mg/kg groups, normalized peripheral clonal expansion was found to be among the lowest, especially among CD8+ T cells. After ivuxolimab, more expanded clones were found on average in CD8+ T cells than in CD4+ T cells. Low levels of normalized T-cell clonal expansion were also shown by some nonresponding patients. At doses of 0.1 to 3.0 mg/kg, clonal expansion of both CD4+ and CD8+ T cells in blood was seen between baseline and week 6. Antigen specificity was not determined for the clonally expanded peripheral T cells.

The chain employs TRBV9 and TRBJ1-6, with the D gene call left open. The receptor was isolated from an adult with an advanced solid tumor such as melanoma, head and neck, liver or kidney cancer. The sample was CD4+ or CD8+ T cells sorted from blood, taken in a trial of the OX40 agonist ivuxolimab. The DNA is as follows: TGTGCCAGCACCCCCGGGGAAAGAAATTCACCCCTCCACTTT. Its protein reads: CASTPGERNSPLHF. With the rest looked up from the reference TRBV9 and TRBJ1-6 genes rather than sequenced, the full variable domain is DSGVTQTPKHLITATGQRVTLRCSPRSGDLSVYWYQQSLDQGLQFLIQYYNGEERAKGNILERFSAQQFPDLHSELNLSSLELGDSALYFCASTPGERNSPLHFGNGTRLTVT.